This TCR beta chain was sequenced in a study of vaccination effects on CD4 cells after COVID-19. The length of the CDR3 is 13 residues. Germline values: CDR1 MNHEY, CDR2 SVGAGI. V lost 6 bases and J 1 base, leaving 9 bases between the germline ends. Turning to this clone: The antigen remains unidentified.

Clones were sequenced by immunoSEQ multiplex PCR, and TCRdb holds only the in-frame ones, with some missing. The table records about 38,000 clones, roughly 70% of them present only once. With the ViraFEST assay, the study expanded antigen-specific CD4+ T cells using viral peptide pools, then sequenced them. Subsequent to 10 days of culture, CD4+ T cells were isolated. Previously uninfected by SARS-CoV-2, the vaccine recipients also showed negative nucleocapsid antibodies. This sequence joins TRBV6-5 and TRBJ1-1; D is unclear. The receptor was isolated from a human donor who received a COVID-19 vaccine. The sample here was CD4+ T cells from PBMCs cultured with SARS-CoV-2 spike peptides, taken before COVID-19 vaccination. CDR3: CASRQKSNTEAFF. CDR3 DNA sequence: TGTGCCAGCAGACAGAAGTCGAACACTGAAGCTTTCTTT.